This entry is about one T cell receptor (beta chain). The table lists this clonotype with a few counts. The antigen this receptor binds is unknown. Compared with germline, one end of the junction differs, possibly owing to a read error. This sample was included in a study of tumor and adjacent non-tumor tissue in lung cancer (dated by TCRdb to between 2017 and 2018). Notes on the research overall: By cancer type, the cohort comprised 12 adenocarcinoma patients, 2 squamous cell carcinoma patients and 1 small cell lung cancer patient. Using bulk TCRbeta repertoires from 15 lung cancer patients, the study set lung tumor tissue side by side with matched distant non-tumor lung tissue. Sequencing produced 125,075,908 productive TCRbeta reads in total, an average of about 4.17 million reads per sample. The approximately 15 patients were aged roughly 30 to 85 years, included ten or so men and 5 women, and had TNM stage I to III disease. For each patient, one tumor sample and one normal lung sample were taken, giving some 33 paired specimens that underwent TCRbeta CDR3 sequencing. The paper's findings and limits, for the study overall: Neither the sequencing platform nor unique molecular identifiers are mentioned in the methods. Peripheral blood was not sequenced, so blood TCRbeta repertoires in these lung cancer patients were not examined. Tumor tissue showed significantly greater TCR diversity (inverse Simpson) than normal lung tissue (about 400 vs 180, P = 0.0075, Mann-Whitney U test). Only around 16 patients were in the cohort, and the authors stated that larger samples and more detailed clinical data are needed. Younger patients had significantly higher TCR diversity, and higher tumor TCR diversity was associated with shorter overall and disease-free survival. In normal lung, the top 100 clones accounted for a significantly larger cumulative share of the repertoire than in tumor tissue.

Library generation was performed with multiplex PCR. The sample was run on an Illumina HiSeq 2500. TCRbeta libraries were constructed through three rounds of nested PCR with primers (Table S4) according to protocols adapted from ARM-PCR. Before sequencing, PCR products of 200-500 bp were cut from the gel and purified using the QIAquick gel extraction kit. From the authors' description of their analysis: Trimmomatic was used to clean the reads, FLASH was used to merge the reads into complete CDR3 sequences, and MiTCR was used to assign the reads to V(D)J germline segments. Clonal diversity was computed as the inverse Simpson's index with VDJtools. In-frame sequences lacking a premature stop codon were counted as productive reads. TCRdb reprocessed the public reads (quality trimming at Q25 with fastp, clone calling with MiXCR) and kept in-frame beta chains. Rows matching on CDR3 protein sequence are summarized as one entry with the most common DNA and genes. The V and J calls, along with clone size, are taken from TCRdb and not from the paper's own processing. Across this sample there are approximately 120,000 distinct CDR3 sequences, with roughly 80% seen only once. The ten largest clones capture under 45% of the sample.

CDR1 DFQATT and CDR2 SNEGSKA are derived from the germline V gene (reference sequence). The CDR3, cysteine through phenylalanine, is 12 amino acids long. Only CDR3 DNA is held: 36 bases, read in frame from base 1. Bulk unsorted tissue served as the source for RNA extraction, and RNA quality was assessed using a NanoDrop ND-1000 and an Agilent 2100. The donors were newly diagnosed lung cancer patients admitted for thoracic surgery in China from August to November 2014 who had not received prior chemotherapy. Anyone who had undergone radiotherapy or chemotherapy before, or who had another cancer at the same time, was left out of the study. Surgical tissue pieces of about 1-2 cm3 were preserved in RNAlater solution and stored at -80 °C until use.

The sequencing input was lung tumor tissue. This clonotype was sampled from a woman in her sixties with non-small cell lung cancer. The chain employs TRBV20-1 and TRBJ2-2, and perhaps TRBD1 as D gene, on 6 matching bases. CDR3 protein: CSASGQIGKLFF. The DNA sequence is TGCAGTGCTAGTGGACAGATCGGGAAGCTGTTTTTT.